The 2 T cell receptor beta chains presented below share a single source sample, sequenced in a study of cytomegalovirus exposure and HLA in healthy donors. PCR employed 60 Vbeta and 13 Jbeta primers. The assay was immunoSEQ multiplex PCR, and TCRdb's table has in-frame clones only and misses some. Here the sample spans roughly 120,000 clones, 55% to 75% being singletons. Material: PBMCs. The receptors come from a young man in good health and CMV-seropositive.

The V and J genes are TRBV5-6 and TRBJ2-7; D unclear. The CDR3 contains 12 residues. Per germline, CDR1 SGHDT and CDR2 YYEEEE. Trimming cost V 3 bases and J 0 bases, with 4 bases left between them. CDR3 bases: TGTGCCAGCAGCTCCTTCTCCTACGAGCAGTACTTC. Its translation: CASSSFSYEQYF.

This clone is medium-sized by share. This chain links TRBV6-5 with TRBJ2-7, with D possibly being TRBD1 (5 bases). There are 16 residues in the CDR3. In germline, CDR1 is MNHEY, CDR2 SVGAGI. V lost 2 bases to trimming and J lost 2 bases, with 16 bases between them. CDR3 region: CASSYDGASLTYEQYF. Written as DNA, the CDR3 is TGTGCCAGCAGTTACGATGGGGCGTCCCTAACCTACGAGCAGTACTTC.